Reported below is one T cell receptor beta chain. What it recognizes is unknown. Primers for the PCR totalled 60 Vbeta and 13 Jbeta. Profiled with immunoSEQ multiplex PCR; TCRdb holds only in-frame clones, not every one. This sample has 100,000 to 150,000 clones, with roughly a tenth found just once. The CDR3 loop spans 16 amino acids. The ends were cut back, 0 bases at V and 5 bases at J, with 16 bases in the middle. The germline gives CDR1 MNHNY, CDR2 SVGAGI (reference sequence). This entry is derived from a study of cytomegalovirus exposure and HLA in healthy donors. As for the study in general: Of all 400 or so donors who were genotyped, roughly 85% belonged to the Caucasian-associated ancestry cluster. Study observations and caveats: After further analysis at a later stage, 16,951 TCR beta sequences were associated with HLA alleles at 0.05 false discovery rate. Across donors, presence/absence analyses took sequencing depth to be roughly uniform. The classifier reportedly diagnosed cytomegalovirus status with high specificity and sensitivity.

The sequenced sample consisted of PBMCs. The chain links TRBV6-6 to TRBJ1-1; no definite D call. The receptor was isolated from a woman younger than 30 in good health and CMV-seropositive. In DNA form, the CDR3 reads TGTGCCAGCAGTTACTCGAGGACGGGGTCAGGAACTGAAGCTTTCTTT. Translated, it gives CASSYSRTGSGTEAFF.